This T cell receptor (beta chain) was recovered during a study of T cells after posttransplantation cyclophosphamide. General study findings and limits: Recipient CMV seropositivity and CMV reactivation strongly tracked TRB clonality. Later post-transplant blood repertoires were often dominated by donor CD8+ memory clones. Tissue-infiltrating T cells from skin or gut overlapped little with blood T cells.

V was clipped by 5 bases and J by 1 base; unmatched bases: 6. CDR3 length: 15 residues. CDR1 SNHLY and CDR2 FYNNEI come from the germline V gene. As for this clone: The antigen is unknown.

Clones were read by immunoSEQ multiplex PCR, and TCRdb kept only the in-frame ones, dropping some. Here the sample spans more than 50,000 clones, about 86% being singletons. The chain couples TRBV2 to TRBJ2-3; 7 bases match TRBD2. Sequenced input: PBMCs. This clonotype was obtained from a man in his thirties or forties with a blood cancer, CMV-positive, and with a related stem cell donor. The CDR3 sequence is CASSSTSARTDTQYF. The CDR3 DNA reads TGTGCCAGCAGTAGTACTAGCGCCCGCACAGATACGCAGTATTTT.